This paragraph reports one TCR beta chain. The antigen remains undetermined. The data were obtained in a study of resident and recirculating memory T cells in vitiligo. Stability required unchanged lesions during the previous 6 months. Confetti depigmentation, marking active vitiligo, was absent in these patients. Notes on the study in general: Sequences differed between biopsy sites and patients, suggesting private specificity. Clonality differed among vitiligo lesions, with no unique dominant clone.

Using immunoSEQ multiplex PCR, the repertoire was profiled, and TCRdb retains in-frame clones only, with some absent. The repertoire holds tens of thousands of clones, with roughly nine tenths as singletons. This receptor was taken from a male donor with vitiligo. Sequencing was carried out using blood.

The DNA for the CDR3 is TGTGCCAGCAGTGAAAGAGCAGGGTCTACCTACGAGCAGTACTTC. As protein: CASSERAGSTYEQYF. V is TRBV6-1 and J is TRBJ2-7; possible D gene TRBD1, 5 bases. Per the germline V gene, CDR1 is MNHNS and CDR2 is SASEGT. This CDR3 is 15 amino acids long. V was trimmed by 2 bases and J by 2 bases, leaving 13 bases between them.